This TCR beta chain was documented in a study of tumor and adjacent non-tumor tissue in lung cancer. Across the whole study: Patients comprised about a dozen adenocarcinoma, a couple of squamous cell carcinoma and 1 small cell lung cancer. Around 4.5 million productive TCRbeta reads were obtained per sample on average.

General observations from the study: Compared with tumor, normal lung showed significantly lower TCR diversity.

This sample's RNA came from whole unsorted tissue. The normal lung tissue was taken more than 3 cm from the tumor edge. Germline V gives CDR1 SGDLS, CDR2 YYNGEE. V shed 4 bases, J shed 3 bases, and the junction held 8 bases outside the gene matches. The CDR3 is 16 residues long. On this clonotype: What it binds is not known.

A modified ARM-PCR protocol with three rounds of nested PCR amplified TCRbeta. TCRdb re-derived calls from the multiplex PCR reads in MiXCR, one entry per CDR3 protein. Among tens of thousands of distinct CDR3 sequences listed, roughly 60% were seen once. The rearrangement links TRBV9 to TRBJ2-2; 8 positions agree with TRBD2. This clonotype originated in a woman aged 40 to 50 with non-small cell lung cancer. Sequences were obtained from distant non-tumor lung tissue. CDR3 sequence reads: CASSLTSEGDTGELFF. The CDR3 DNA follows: TGTGCCAGCAGCTTGACTAGCGAGGGGGACACCGGGGAGCTGTTTTTT.